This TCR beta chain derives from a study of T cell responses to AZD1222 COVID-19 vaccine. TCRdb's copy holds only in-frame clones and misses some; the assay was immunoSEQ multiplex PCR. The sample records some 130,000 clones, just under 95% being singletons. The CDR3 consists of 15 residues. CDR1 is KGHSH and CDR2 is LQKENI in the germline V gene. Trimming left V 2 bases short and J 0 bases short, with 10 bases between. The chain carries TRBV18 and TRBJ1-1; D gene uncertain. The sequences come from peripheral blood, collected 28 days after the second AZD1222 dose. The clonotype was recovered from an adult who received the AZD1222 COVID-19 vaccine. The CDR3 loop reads CASSPRQAVNTEAFF. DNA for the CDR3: TGTGCCAGCTCACCAAGGCAGGCAGTGAACACTGAAGCTTTCTTT.